The 25 T cell receptor beta chains below come from one sample, sequenced in a study of blood T cell repertoires in COVID-19. TCRdb's copy holds only in-frame clones and misses some; the assay was immunoSEQ multiplex PCR. The sample shows a few hundred thousand clones, 88% of them seen only once. Source material: peripheral blood. These receptors all come from a man aged 60 to 75 who had recovered from COVID-19.

This chain joins TRBV6-5 and TRBJ2-1, with a tentative D call TRBD2 (6 bases). The CDR3 runs 15 residues. CDR1 and CDR2 from the germline V gene are MNHEY and SVGAGI. Trimming cost V 2 bases and J 1 base, with 9 bases left between them. In DNA form, the CDR3 reads TGTGCCAGCAGTTACGGGACTGATTCCTACAATGAGCAGTTCTTC. This sequence encodes CASSYGTDSYNEQFF.

The rearrangement uses TRBV3-1 (or the pseudogene TRBV3-2) and TRBJ2-2; tentatively, D is TRBD1 (6 bases). Germline assignment: CDR1 LGHDT and CDR2 YNNKEL (reference sequence). Trimming took off 4 bases at V and 5 bases at J, with 17 bases between the two ends. The CDR3 spans 16 residues. In DNA form, the CDR3 reads TGTGCCAGCAGCCGGGATCTAGGGGGACGGACCGGGGAGCTGTTTTTT. Protein sequence: CASSRDLGGRTGELFF.

The J gene is TRBJ2-1, the V gene TRBV7-2; 13 bases map to TRBD2. This CDR3 spans 14 amino acids. The germline CDR1 and CDR2 sequences are SGHTA and FQGNSA. Losses at the gene ends were 6 bases for V and 9 bases for J; bases not matched to a gene: 5. The CDR3 DNA reads TGTGCCAGCAGAAGAACTAGCGGGGGGGGTGAGCAGTTCTTC. Translation: CASRRTSGGGEQFF.

V is TRBV6-2 or TRBV6-3 and J is TRBJ2-3; TRBD2 matches at 7 bases. Germline CDR1 is MNHEY and CDR2 is SVGEGT. The CDR3 consists of 15 residues. Trimming cost V 3 bases and J 9 bases; bases outside gene matches: 12. CDR3 amino acids: CASSYSVDLAVTQYF. For the CDR3, the DNA is TGTGCCAGCAGTTATTCAGTCGACCTAGCGGTAACGCAGTATTTT.

V usage is TRBV5-5 and J usage is TRBJ1-1, with D possibly being TRBD1 (5 bases). Germline loops: CDR1 SGHKS, CDR2 YYEKEE (reference sequence). The CDR3 has 14 amino acids. The V and J ends lost 0 bases and 5 bases respectively, with 11 bases between them. Here the CDR3 reads CASSLVLGVTEAFF. The CDR3 coding sequence is TGTGCCAGCAGCTTGGTATTAGGGGTAACTGAAGCTTTCTTT.

The chain joins TRBV5-1 to TRBJ2-2, with a tentative D call TRBD2 (5 bases). Per germline, CDR1 SGHRS and CDR2 YFSETQ. V lost 7 bases, J lost 4 bases, and 11 bases lay in between. This CDR3 has 13 amino acids. CDR3 protein: CASGRGPTGELFF. The CDR3 DNA reads TGCGCCAGCGGTCGAGGGCCCACCGGGGAGCTGTTTTTT.

The chain links TRBV7-9 to TRBJ1-2, with D uncertain. In germline, CDR1 is SEHNR, CDR2 FQNEAQ (reference sequence). Between the trimmed V and J ends, which lost 4 bases and 4 bases, there was a span of 13 bases. The CDR3 is 14 amino acids. The CDR3 bases are TGTGCCAGCAGCTCAGCGGGTACTAGCTATGGCTACACCTTC. Protein: CASSSAGTSYGYTF.

V is TRBV10-1 and J is TRBJ2-7; D gene unclear. The germline V and J ends were trimmed by 1 base and 6 bases, with 16 bases remaining between them. Germline V gives CDR1 WNHNN, CDR2 SYGVQD (reference sequence). This CDR3 is built from 15 residues. The CDR3 DNA follows: TGCGCCAGCAGTGAGTTCTTGGCCCCGAGAGGCGAGCAGTACTTC. This encodes CASSEFLAPRGEQYF.

The chain employs TRBV9 and TRBJ1-3; D unclear. Germline CDR1 reads SGDLS; CDR2 reads YYNGEE. Trimming took 5 bases from V and 0 from J, leaving 9 bases between them. The length of the CDR3 is 14 residues. The CDR3 region is CASSERSSGNTIYF. As DNA, the CDR3 is TGTGCCAGCAGTGAGAGGAGCTCTGGAAACACCATATATTTT.

This chain joins TRBV3-1 (or the pseudogene TRBV3-2) and TRBJ2-5; 7 bases are shared with TRBD1. The CDR3 runs to 16 residues. The V gene end was trimmed by 3 bases and the J gene end by 0 bases; junction bases not matched to a gene: 7. Germline V gene lookup returns CDR1 LGHDT and CDR2 YNNKEL (reference sequence). CDR3 nucleotide sequence: TGTGCCAGCAGCCAGGACAGGCCTACATACCAAGAGACCCAGTACTTC. Its translation: CASSQDRPTYQETQYF.

The chain joins TRBV19 to TRBJ2-1; TRBD2 matches 9 bases. The CDR3 is 15 residues long. Germline V gene sequence: CDR1 LNHDA, CDR2 SQIVND (reference sequence). V was pared by 7 bases and J by 1 base, with 5 bases of the junction left unmatched. The CDR3: CASNPSGVSYNEQFF. The DNA of the CDR3 is TGTGCCAGTAATCCTAGCGGGGTTTCCTACAATGAGCAGTTCTTC.

The chain is built from TRBV5-4 and TRBJ2-7; 7 nucleotides align to TRBD1. Germline V CDR1 and CDR2: SGHNT, YYREEE (reference sequence). With V trimmed by 3 bases and J by 2 bases, 2 bases remained unmatched. The CDR3 has 13 residues. The CDR3 DNA follows: TGTGCCAGCAGCTCGACAGGGACCTACGAGCAGTACTTC. This sequence encodes CASSSTGTYEQYF.

The chain joins TRBV7-9 to TRBJ2-7; TRBD1 matches at 9 bases. This CDR3 has 16 residues. The germline V gene has CDR1 SEHNR and CDR2 FQNEAQ (reference sequence). V trimming: 5 bases; J trimming: 6 bases; junction bases outside the gene matches: 14. The CDR3 DNA sequence: TGTGCCAGCAGCCCCCAGGGGGGACAGGGTCCCTCCGAGCAGTACTTC. Its protein is CASSPQGGQGPSEQYF.

The genes are TRBV7-2 and TRBJ2-7, with D maybe TRBD2 (6 bases). Germline V gene sequence: CDR1 SGHTA, CDR2 FQGNSA. V lost 5 bases, J lost 3 bases, and 8 bases lay in between. This CDR3 comprises 12 residues. CDR3 region: CASSRGIYEQYF. The CDR3 region has the DNA TGTGCCAGCAGCCGCGGGATCTACGAGCAGTACTTC.

The chain combines TRBV7-2 with TRBJ1-4, with D hard to call. The length of the CDR3 is 13 residues. Trimming cost V 2 bases and J 6 bases, with 7 bases left between them. Germline CDR1 is SGHTA and CDR2 is FQGNSA. The CDR3 DNA is TGTGCCAGCAGCTTATTCCAGGATGAAAAACTGTTTTTT. Its protein product is CASSLFQDEKLFF. Using reference TRBV7-2 and TRBJ1-4 for the parts outside the CDR3, the full variable domain is GAGVSQSPSNKVTEKGKDVELRCDPISGHTALYWYRQSLGQGLEFLIYFQGNSAPDKSGLPSDRFSAERTGGSVSTLTIQRTQQEDSAVYLCASSLFQDEKLFFGSGTQLSVL.

This chain joins TRBV5-1 and TRBJ2-5, with TRBD1 identical over 7 bases. The V and J ends lost 4 bases and 1 base, in that order; junction bases with no gene match: 7. Germline CDR1 reads SGHRS; CDR2 reads YFSETQ. This CDR3 region has 15 residues. The CDR3 DNA reads TGCGCCAGCAGCGACGAGGACAGGATCCAAGAGACCCAGTACTTC. Translated: CASSDEDRIQETQYF.

The CDR3 nucleotides read TGTGCCATCAAATCGACAGACACCTACGAGCAGTACTTC. Translation: CAIKSTDTYEQYF. The chain couples TRBV10-3 to TRBJ2-7; D might be TRBD1 (5 bases). CDR1 and CDR2 (germline): ENHRY, SYGVKD. The CDR3 has 13 residues. Deletions cut 7 bases from V and 2 bases from J, with 12 bases between.

The chain recombines TRBV6-4 with TRBJ2-3; the match to TRBD2 covers 12 bases. Germline loops: CDR1 MRHNA, CDR2 SNTAGT. The CDR3 length is 15 residues. Losses at the gene ends were 4 bases for V and 5 bases for J; bases not matched to a gene: 4. This CDR3 is CASSALAGGRDTQYF. CDR3 DNA: TGTGCCAGCAGTGCTCTAGCGGGGGGGCGAGATACGCAGTATTTT.

J is TRBJ2-7 and V is TRBV29-1; 11 positions agree with TRBD1. Germline trimming cut 6 bases from V and 3 bases from J; bases unmatched to any gene: 7. This CDR3 has 14 amino acids. Looked up from germline, CDR1 is SQVTM and CDR2 is ANQGSEA. The CDR3 DNA reads as TGCAGCGTCGGAAGGGACAGGGGGTTCTACGAGCAGTACTTC. It specifies CSVGRDRGFYEQYF.

V gene TRBV4-2 combines with J gene TRBJ1-2; TRBD1 matches at 8 bases. The germline V gene encodes CDR1 LGHNA and CDR2 YNFKEQ. Unmatched junction bases numbered 1, after V lost 1 base and J lost 0 bases. This CDR3 contains 15 residues. The CDR3 region is CASSQVDRANYGYTF. The CDR3 coding sequence is TGTGCCAGCAGCCAAGTGGACAGGGCTAACTATGGCTACACCTTC.

J is TRBJ2-5 and V is TRBV10-2, with D possibly being TRBD2 (6 bases). V lost 7 bases and J 2 bases, leaving 11 bases between the germline ends. This CDR3 has 13 residues. Germline V CDR1 and CDR2: WSHSY, SAAADI. In DNA, the CDR3 is TGCGCCAGCACCGGGACTCCACAAGAGACCCAGTACTTC. Translation: CASTGTPQETQYF.

The genes are TRBV18 and TRBJ1-2; 7 bases match TRBD1. The CDR3 runs 16 residues. Germline loops: CDR1 KGHSH, CDR2 LQKENI. J was trimmed by 4 bases and V by 2 bases; bases with no gene match: 10. As DNA, the CDR3 is TGTGCCAGCTCACCAAAAGGACAGGTCGAGGGCTATGGCTACACCTTC. Translated, it gives CASSPKGQVEGYGYTF.

The chain employs TRBV5-4 and TRBJ1-4; 8 nucleotides align to TRBD1. The CDR3 is made up of 14 amino acids. CDR1 is SGHNT, CDR2 YYREEE, per germline (reference sequence). V lost 2 bases and J lost 8; bases outside the gene matches: 5. For the CDR3, the DNA is TGTGCCAGCAGCTTCCAGGGGGCTCGGGAAAAACTGTTTTTT. Translated: CASSFQGAREKLFF.

The rearrangement uses TRBV18 and TRBJ2-5; D ambiguous. Germline assignment: CDR1 KGHSH and CDR2 LQKENI. Trimming removed 8 bases at V and 2 bases at J, with 6 bases between. The CDR3 length is 11 residues. The CDR3 region has the DNA TGTGCCAGCCAACAGCAAGAGACCCAGTACTTC. This gives the protein CASQQQETQYF. Full variable domain (rest looked up from reference TRBV18 and TRBJ2-5): NAGVMQNPRHLVRRRGQEARLRCSPMKGHSHVYWYRQLPEEGLKFMVYLQKENIIDESGMPKERFSAEFPKEGPSILRIQQVVRGDSAAYFCASQQQETQYFGPGTRLLVL.

The V and J genes are TRBV30 and TRBJ1-2, with 7 positions matching TRBD1. The CDR3 is 14 residues long. With 6 bases clipped from V and 1 base from J, the junction kept 8 bases outside the gene matches. The V gene's germline CDR1 is GTSNPN and CDR2 SVGIG (reference sequence). This CDR3 reads CACDRDTVNYGYTF. The CDR3 region has the DNA TGTGCCTGTGACAGGGACACCGTTAACTATGGCTACACCTTC.